This T cell receptor beta chain was profiled in a study of cytomegalovirus exposure and HLA in healthy donors. In the PCR, 60 Vbeta and 13 Jbeta primers were used. The data were produced by immunoSEQ multiplex PCR, yet TCRdb's version contains in-frame clones alone and is incomplete. Here the sample spans roughly 190,000 clones, around 90% being singletons. A note on this clone: Its antigen is as yet unknown.

The study, taken as a whole, reports: Highly shared variants forming one cluster were likely a sequencing artifact. Later analysis demonstrated an association between a missense DCLRE1C variant and TCR beta V- and J-gene trimming.

The CDR3 spans 15 residues. Germline CDR1 reads LNHNV; CDR2 reads YYDKDF (reference sequence). The J segment lost 6 bases and the V segment lost 0 bases, leaving 7 bases of the junction unmatched. The chain joins TRBV15 to TRBJ2-7; TRBD2 matches at 8 bases. The sample comprised PBMCs. This sequence originates from a woman between 18 and 30 years old in good health and CMV-seronegative. The CDR3 DNA is TGTGCCACCAGCAGAGATCGGGAGGGAAAGGGCGAGCAGTACTTC. Amino acid sequence: CATSRDREGKGEQYF. Supplemented by reference TRBV15 and TRBJ2-7, the full variable domain reads DAMVIQNPRYQVTQFGKPVTLSCSQTLNHNVMYWYQQKSSQAPKLLFHYYDKDFNNEADTPDNFQSRRPNTSFCFLDIRSPGLGDTAMYLCATSRDREGKGEQYFGPGTRLTVT.